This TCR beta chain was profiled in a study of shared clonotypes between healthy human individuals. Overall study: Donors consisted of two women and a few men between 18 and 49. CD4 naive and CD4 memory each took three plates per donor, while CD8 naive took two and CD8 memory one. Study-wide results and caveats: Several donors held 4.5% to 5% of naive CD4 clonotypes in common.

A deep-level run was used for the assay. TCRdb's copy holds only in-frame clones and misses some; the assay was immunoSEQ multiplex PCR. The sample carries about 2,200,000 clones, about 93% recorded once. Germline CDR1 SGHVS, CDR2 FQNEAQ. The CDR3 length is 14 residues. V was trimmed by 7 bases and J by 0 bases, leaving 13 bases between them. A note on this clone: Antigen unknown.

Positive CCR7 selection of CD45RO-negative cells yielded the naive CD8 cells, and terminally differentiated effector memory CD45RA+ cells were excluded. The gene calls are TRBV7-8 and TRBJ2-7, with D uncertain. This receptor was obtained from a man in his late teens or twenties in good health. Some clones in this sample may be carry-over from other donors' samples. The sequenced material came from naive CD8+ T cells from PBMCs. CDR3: CASTLEDDSYEQYF. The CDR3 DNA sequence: TGTGCCAGCACCCTAGAGGACGACTCCTACGAGCAGTACTTC.